These T cell receptor beta chains were read from a single sample in a study of CD8+CD57+ T cells in acquired aplastic anemia. In TCRdb, the reads were re-called with MiXCR into one record per CDR3 protein. The profile shows some 410,000 distinct CDR3 sequences, roughly 68% of them singletons. Sequencing was done on a sample of sorted CD4+, CD8+, or CD8+CD57+ T cells (not recorded which) from PBMCs. Receptors were obtained from a human donor in good health, serving as a control. Both conserved end residues are part of each CDR3. Each record gives: D gene, clone size, V gene, J gene, CDR3 protein, CDR3 DNA. D genes are given only for firm matches. Clone size is shown for a subset of rows, as once, few, many or a class of expanded clone.

>-|few|TRBV29-1|TRBJ1-2
CSGTGATAIYGYTF
TGCAGCGGGACCGGGGCGACAGCCATCTATGGCTACACCTTC
>TRBD1|many|TRBV12-3/TRBV12-4|TRBJ1-2
CASSTRGTGYTF
TGTGCCAGCAGTACCAGGGGGACTGGCTACACCTTC
>-|-|TRBV20-1|TRBJ1-1
CSARSGISIEAFF
TGCAGTGCTAGATCAGGGATAAGTATCGAAGCTTTCTTT
>-|-|TRBV15|TRBJ1-4
CATSFRVATNEKLFF
TGTGCCACCAGCTTCAGAGTTGCAACTAATGAAAAACTGTTTTTT
>-|-|TRBV20-1|TRBJ1-2
CSASSGDHPPF
TGCAGTGCCTCTTCGGGCGATCACCCCCCCTTC
>TRBD1|-|TRBV7-9|TRBJ1-2
CDTPGGKGRDQPQTF
TGTGACACACCAGGGGGAAAGGGACGGGATCAGCCCCAGACCTTC
>-|-|TRBV19|TRBJ1-5
CASSITRGGNQPQHF
TGTGCCAGTAGTATCACCAGGGGTGGCAATCAGCCCCAGCATTTT
>TRBD1|-|TRBV7-2|TRBJ1-6
CASSSRQGNSPLHF
TGTGCCAGCAGCTCCCGACAGGGTAATTCACCCCTCCACTTT
>-|-|TRBV7-2|TRBJ1-2
CASSLDTDTQYFGTF
-
>-|-|TRBV7-2|TRBJ2-5
CASSDGWQTRSPHF
TGTGCCAGCAGCGACGGTTGGCAAACAAGATCACCGCACTTC
>-|-|TRBV9|TRBJ2-1
CASSDVSYNEQFF
TGTGCCAGCAGCGACGTCTCCTACAATGAGCAGTTCTTC
>-|-|TRBV29-1|TRBJ2-7
CSAATLSYEQYF
TGCAGCGCTGCGACACTATCCTACGAGCAGTACTTC
>-|-|TRBV12-3/TRBV12-4|TRBJ1-1
CASSLVGGSNTEAFF
TGTGCCAGCAGTTTAGTCGGGGGTTCGAACACTGAAGCTTTCTTT
>-|few|TRBV19|TRBJ2-7
CASSRGVGAYEQYF
TGTGCCAGTAGTAGGGGAGTGGGGGCCTACGAGCAGTACTTC
>-|-|TRBV11-3|TRBJ2-5
CASRVKTLSETQYF
TGTGCCAGCAGGGTTAAGACGTTATCAGAGACCCAGTACTTC
>-|-|TRBV2|TRBJ1-6
CASSAQNYNSPLHF
TGTGCCAGCAGTGCTCAGAACTATAATTCACCCCTCCACTTT
>-|once|TRBV29-1|TRBJ2-3
CSVEARSFTDTQYF
TGCAGCGTTGAAGCGAGAAGCTTCACAGATACGCAGTATTTT
>-|once|TRBV19|TRBJ1-1
CASARGTEAFF
TGTGCCAGTGCGAGGGGGACTGAAGCTTTCTTT
>TRBD1|few|TRBV29-1|TRBJ1-1
CSVQTTGTKTEAFF
TGCAGCGTTCAGACGACAGGGACAAAGACTGAAGCTTTCTTT
>-|-|TRBV10-2|TRBJ1-1
CASIVELLNTEAFF
TGCGCCAGCATTGTCGAACTGTTGAACACTGAAGCTTTCTTT
>-|-|TRBV7-4|TRBJ1-1
CASSERAQGWPEAFF
TGTGCCAGCAGCGAACGGGCACAGGGATGGCCTGAAGCTTTCTTT
>TRBD2|few|TRBV10-3|TRBJ2-3
CAIGESGGPTDTQYF
TGTGCCATCGGAGAGAGCGGGGGGCCCACAGATACGCAGTATTTT
>-|-|TRBV7-2|TRBJ1-1
CASSLQAQANEAFF
TGTGCCAGCAGCTTACAAGCACAAGCCAATGAGGCTTTCTTT
>-|-|TRBV19|TRBJ2-1
CASSRVTSINEQFF
TGTGCCAGTAGCAGAGTAACTAGCATTAATGAGCAGTTCTTC
>TRBD1|-|TRBV9|TRBJ1-2
CASSTPGQGVCSF
TGTGCCAGCAGCACACCGGGACAGGGCGTCTGCTCCTTC
>TRBD2|-|TRBV12-3/TRBV12-4|TRBJ2-5
CASSFLAVDQYF
TGTGCCAGCAGTTTTCTAGCGGTGGACCAGTACTTC
>TRBD1|few|TRBV30|TRBJ1-1
CAWSLNSGTGGLSFF
TGTGCCTGGAGTCTCAACTCCGGGACAGGGGGCTTATCTTTCTTT